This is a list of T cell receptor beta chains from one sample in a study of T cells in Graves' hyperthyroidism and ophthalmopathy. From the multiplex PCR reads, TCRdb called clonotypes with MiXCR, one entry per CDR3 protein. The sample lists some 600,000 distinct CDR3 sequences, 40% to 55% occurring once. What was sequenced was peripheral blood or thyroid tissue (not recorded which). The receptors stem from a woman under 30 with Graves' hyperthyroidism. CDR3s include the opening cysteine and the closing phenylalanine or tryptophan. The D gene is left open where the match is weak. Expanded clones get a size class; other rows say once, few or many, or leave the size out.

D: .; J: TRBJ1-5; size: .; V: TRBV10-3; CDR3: CASSTRGRAQPQHF; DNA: TGTGCCAGCAGTACTAGGGGGAGGGCTCAGCCCCAGCATTTT
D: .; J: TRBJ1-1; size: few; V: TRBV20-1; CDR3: CSASPVMNTEAFF; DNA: TGCAGTGCTAGCCCCGTTATGAACACTGAAGCTTTCTTT
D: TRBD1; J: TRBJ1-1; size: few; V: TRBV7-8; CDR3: CASSLVGGQMNTEAFF; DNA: TGTGCCAGCAGCTTAGTGGGGGGACAGATGAACACTGAAGCTTTCTTT
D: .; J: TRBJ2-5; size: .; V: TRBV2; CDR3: CASGRGGETQYF; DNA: TGTGCCAGCGGGAGAGGAGGGGAGACCCAGTACTTC
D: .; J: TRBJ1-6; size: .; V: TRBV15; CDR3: CATSRVGKGDNSPLHF; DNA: TGTGCCACCAGCAGAGTGGGTAAAGGGGACAATTCACCCCTCCACTTT
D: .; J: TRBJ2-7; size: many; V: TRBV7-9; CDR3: CASARGAGPYEQYF; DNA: TGTGCCAGCGCACGAGGGGCAGGGCCATACGAGCAGTACTTC
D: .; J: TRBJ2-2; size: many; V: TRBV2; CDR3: CASSVTGRGGELFF; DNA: TGTGCCAGCAGTGTAACGGGAAGGGGCGGGGAGCTGTTTTTT
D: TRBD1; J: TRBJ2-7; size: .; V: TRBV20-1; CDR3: CSAGQGSYEQYF; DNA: TGCAGTGCGGGACAGGGGTCCTACGAGCAGTACTTC
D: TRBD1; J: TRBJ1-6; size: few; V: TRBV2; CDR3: CASSDDRGSNSPLHF; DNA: TGTGCCAGCAGTGATGACAGGGGAAGTAATTCACCCCTCCACTTT
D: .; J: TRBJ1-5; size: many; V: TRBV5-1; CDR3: CASSLNGGLGQPQHF; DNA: TGCGCCAGCAGCCTCAATGGGGGGCTCGGTCAGCCCCAGCATTTT
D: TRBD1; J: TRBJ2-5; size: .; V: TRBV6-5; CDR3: CASSFWQGEETQYF; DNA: TGTGCCAGCAGTTTTTGGCAGGGGGAAGAGACCCAGTACTTC
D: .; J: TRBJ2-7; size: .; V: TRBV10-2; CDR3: CARQPDSSYEQYF; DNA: TGCGCCAGGCAGCCCGACAGTTCGTACGAGCAGTACTTC
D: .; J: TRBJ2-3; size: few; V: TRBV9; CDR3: CASSVVGASASTDTQYF; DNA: TGTGCCAGCAGCGTAGTGGGTGCATCGGCTAGCACAGATACGCAGTATTTT
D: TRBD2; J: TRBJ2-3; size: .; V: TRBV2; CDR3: CASRGGLAGITDTQYF; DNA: TGTGCCAGCAGAGGAGGACTAGCGGGAATCACAGATACGCAGTATTTT
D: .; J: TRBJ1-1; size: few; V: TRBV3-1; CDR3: CATDNGNTEAFF; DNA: TGTGCCACCGATAACGGGAACACTGAAGCTTTCTTT
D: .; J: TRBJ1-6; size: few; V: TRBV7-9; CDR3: CASAQQSSYNSPLHF; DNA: TGTGCCAGCGCCCAACAGAGCTCCTATAATTCACCCCTCCACTTT
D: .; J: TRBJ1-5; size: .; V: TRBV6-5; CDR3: CASSYPGRNQPQHF; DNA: TGTGCCAGCAGTTACCCCGGGAGGAATCAGCCCCAGCATTTT
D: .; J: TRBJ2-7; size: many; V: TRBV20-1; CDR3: CSAQLGVEQYF; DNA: TGCAGTGCTCAGCTGGGGGTCGAGCAGTACTTC
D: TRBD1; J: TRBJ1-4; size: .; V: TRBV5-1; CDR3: CASSQADRASEKLFF; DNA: TGCGCCAGCAGCCAAGCGGACAGGGCGAGCGAAAAACTGTTTTTT
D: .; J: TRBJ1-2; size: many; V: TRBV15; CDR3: CATSSTPGTPNYGYTF; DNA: TGTGCCACCAGCTCCACCCCCGGGACACCGAACTATGGCTACACCTTC
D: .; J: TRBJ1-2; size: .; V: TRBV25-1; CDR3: CASVVSGNGYTF; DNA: TGTGCCAGCGTTGTTTCAGGAAACGGCTACACCTTC
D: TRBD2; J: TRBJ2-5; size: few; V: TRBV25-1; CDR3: CASSLAGGGTQYF; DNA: TGTGCCAGCAGTCTAGCGGGAGGTGGGACCCAGTACTTC
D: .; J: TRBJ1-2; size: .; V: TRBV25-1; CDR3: CASSPTGHQYGYTF; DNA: TGTGCCAGCAGTCCCACAGGCCACCAGTATGGCTACACCTTC
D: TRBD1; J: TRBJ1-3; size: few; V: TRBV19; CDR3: CASSMRDRTGNTIYF; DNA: TGTGCCAGTAGTATGAGGGACAGGACTGGAAACACCATATATTTT
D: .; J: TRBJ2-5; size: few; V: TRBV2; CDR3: CASSMGRSEAQYF; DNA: TGTGCCAGCAGTATGGGACGTTCAGAGGCCCAGTACTTC
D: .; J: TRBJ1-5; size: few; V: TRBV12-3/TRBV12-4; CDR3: CASSLRRDGNQPQHF; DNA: TGTGCCAGCAGTTTACGCAGGGACGGCAATCAGCCCCAGCATTTT
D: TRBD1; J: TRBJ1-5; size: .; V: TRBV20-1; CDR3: CSAQGNRGQQPQHF; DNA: TGCAGTGCCCAAGGAAACAGGGGGCAACAGCCCCAGCATTTT
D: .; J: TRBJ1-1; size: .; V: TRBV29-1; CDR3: CSVERRIGPEAFF; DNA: TGCAGCGTTGAAAGAAGAATCGGTCCTGAAGCTTTCTTT
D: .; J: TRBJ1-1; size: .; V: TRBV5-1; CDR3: CASSLVDNEAFF; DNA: TGCGCCAGCAGCTTGGTAGATAATGAAGCTTTCTTT
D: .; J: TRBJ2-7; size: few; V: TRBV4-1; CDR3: CASSQAISISYEQYF; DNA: TGCGCCAGCAGCCAAGCGATATCCATATCCTACGAGCAGTACTTC
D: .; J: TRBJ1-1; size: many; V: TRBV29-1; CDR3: CSALKRPAMNTEAFF; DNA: TGCAGCGCCCTAAAGCGTCCAGCCATGAACACTGAAGCTTTCTTT
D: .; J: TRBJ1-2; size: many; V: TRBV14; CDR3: CASSQRAANYGYTF; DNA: TGTGCCAGCAGCCAAAGGGCAGCCAACTATGGCTACACCTTC
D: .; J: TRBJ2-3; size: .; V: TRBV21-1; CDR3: CASSRGGGTDTQYF; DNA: TGTGCCAGCAGCAGGGGGGGAGGCACAGATACGCAGTATTTT
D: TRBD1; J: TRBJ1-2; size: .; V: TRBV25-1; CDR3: CASVVPGGTGVVGYTF; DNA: TGTGCCAGCGTAGTTCCCGGCGGGACAGGGGTTGTTGGCTACACCTTC
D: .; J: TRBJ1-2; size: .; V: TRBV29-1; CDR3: CSVDRQNYGYTF; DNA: TGCAGCGTTGACAGGCAGAACTATGGCTACACCTTC
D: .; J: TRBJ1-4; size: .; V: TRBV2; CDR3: CASREGRANEKLFF; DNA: TGTGCCAGCAGAGAGGGACGGGCTAATGAAAAACTGTTTTTT
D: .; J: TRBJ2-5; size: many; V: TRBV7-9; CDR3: CASRWTEQETQYF; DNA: TGTGCCAGCAGGTGGACGGAGCAAGAGACCCAGTACTTC
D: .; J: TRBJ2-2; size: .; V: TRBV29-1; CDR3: CSASFGGSNTGELFF; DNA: TGCAGTGCTAGTTTTGGGGGCTCGAACACCGGGGAGCTGTTTTTT
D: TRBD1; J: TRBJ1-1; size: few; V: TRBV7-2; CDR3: CASSVTGTGYTEAFF; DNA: TGTGCCAGCAGCGTGACAGGGACAGGATACACTGAAGCTTTCTTT
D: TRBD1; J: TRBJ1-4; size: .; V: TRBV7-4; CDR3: CASSFPGQVNEKLFF; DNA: TGTGCCAGCAGCTTCCCGGGACAGGTCAATGAAAAACTGTTTTTT